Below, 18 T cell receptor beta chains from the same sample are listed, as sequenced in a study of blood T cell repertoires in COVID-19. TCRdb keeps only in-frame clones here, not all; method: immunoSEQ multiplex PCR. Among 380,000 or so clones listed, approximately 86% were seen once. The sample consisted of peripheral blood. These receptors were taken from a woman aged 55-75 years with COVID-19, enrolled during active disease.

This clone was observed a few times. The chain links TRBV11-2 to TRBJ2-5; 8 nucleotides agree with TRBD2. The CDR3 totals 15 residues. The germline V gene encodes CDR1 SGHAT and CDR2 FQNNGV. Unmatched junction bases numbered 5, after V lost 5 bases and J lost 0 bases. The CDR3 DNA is TGTGCCAGCAGCCCCGGGACTAGGGACCAAGAGACCCAGTACTTC. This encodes CASSPGTRDQETQYF.

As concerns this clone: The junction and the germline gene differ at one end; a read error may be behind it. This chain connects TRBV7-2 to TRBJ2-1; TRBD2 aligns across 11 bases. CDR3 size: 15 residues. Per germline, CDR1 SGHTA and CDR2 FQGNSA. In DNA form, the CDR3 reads TGTGCCAGCAGCTTAGGGGCTAGCGGGGGGCCAAGGAGGATCTTC. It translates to CASSLGASGGPRRIF.

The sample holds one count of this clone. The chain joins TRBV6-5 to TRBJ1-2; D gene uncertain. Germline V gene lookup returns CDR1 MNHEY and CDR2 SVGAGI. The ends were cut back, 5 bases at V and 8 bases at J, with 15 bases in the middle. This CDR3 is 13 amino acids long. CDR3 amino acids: CASSSGPGVGYTF. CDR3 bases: TGTGCCAGCAGTAGTGGGCCGGGAGTAGGCTACACCTTC.

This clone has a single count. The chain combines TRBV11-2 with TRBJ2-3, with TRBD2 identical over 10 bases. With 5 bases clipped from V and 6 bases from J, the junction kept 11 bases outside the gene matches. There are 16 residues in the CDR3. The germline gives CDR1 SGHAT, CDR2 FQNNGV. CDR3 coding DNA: TGTGCCAGCAGCATAATAGCGGGGGGCAGTGGGGATACGCAGTATTTT. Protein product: CASSIIAGGSGDTQYF.

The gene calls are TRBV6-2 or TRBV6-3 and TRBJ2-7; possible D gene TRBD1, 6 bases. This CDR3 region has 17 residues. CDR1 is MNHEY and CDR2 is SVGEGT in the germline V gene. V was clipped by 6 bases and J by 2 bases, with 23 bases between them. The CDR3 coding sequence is TGTGCCAGCAGCCAACACCCCGGCCAGGGGCTAACCTACGAGCAGTACTTC. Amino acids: CASSQHPGQGLTYEQYF.

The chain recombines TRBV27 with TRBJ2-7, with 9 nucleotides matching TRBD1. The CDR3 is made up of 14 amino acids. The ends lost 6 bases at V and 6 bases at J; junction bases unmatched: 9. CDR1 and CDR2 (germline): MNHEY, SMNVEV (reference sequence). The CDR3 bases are TGTGCCAGCAGCTCCGGGACAGGGATGATCGAGCAGTACTTC. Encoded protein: CASSSGTGMIEQYF.

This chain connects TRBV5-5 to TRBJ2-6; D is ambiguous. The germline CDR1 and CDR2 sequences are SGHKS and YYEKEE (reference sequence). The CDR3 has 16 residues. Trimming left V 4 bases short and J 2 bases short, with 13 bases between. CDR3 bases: TGTGCCAGCAGCGGAACAGTAGGCGCTGGGGCCAACGTCCTGACTTTC. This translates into CASSGTVGAGANVLTF.

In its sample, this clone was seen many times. The CDR3 DNA is TGCGCCAGCAGCCAAGATCCACTAGCGGTCTCCTACGAGCAGTACTTC. Amino acids: CASSQDPLAVSYEQYF. The rearrangement joins TRBV4-3 to TRBJ2-7, with 8 bases matching TRBD2. Germline loops: CDR1 LGHNA, CDR2 YSLEER. CDR3 length equals 16 residues. Trimming removed 0 bases from V and 0 bases from J; junction bases left unmatched: 4.

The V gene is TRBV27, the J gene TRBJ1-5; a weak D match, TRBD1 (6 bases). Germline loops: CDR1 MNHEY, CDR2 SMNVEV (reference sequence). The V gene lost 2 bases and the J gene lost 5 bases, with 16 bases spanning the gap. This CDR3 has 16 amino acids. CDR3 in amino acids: CASSLRRGQGYQPQHF. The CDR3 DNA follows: TGTGCCAGCAGTTTAAGGCGGGGGCAGGGGTATCAGCCCCAGCATTTT.

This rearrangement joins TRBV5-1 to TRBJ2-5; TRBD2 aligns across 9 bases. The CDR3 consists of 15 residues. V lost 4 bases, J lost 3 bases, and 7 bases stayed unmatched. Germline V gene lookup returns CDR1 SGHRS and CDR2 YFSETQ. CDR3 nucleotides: TGCGCCAGCAGCCCCGGGGCTAGCGGGGAAGAGACCCAGTACTTC. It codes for CASSPGASGEETQYF.

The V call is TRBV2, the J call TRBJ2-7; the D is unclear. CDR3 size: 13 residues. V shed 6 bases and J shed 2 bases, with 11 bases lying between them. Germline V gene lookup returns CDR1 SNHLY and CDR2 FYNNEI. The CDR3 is CASRREEPYEQYF. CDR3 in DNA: TGTGCCAGCAGGAGAGAAGAACCCTACGAGCAGTACTTC.

In DNA form, the CDR3 reads TGCGCCAGCAGCCGACAATACAGGGACTACGAGCAGTACTTC. Its translation is CASSRQYRDYEQYF. This rearrangement joins TRBV4-1 to TRBJ2-7; tentative D call: TRBD1 (6 bases). Trimming removed 4 bases from V and 3 bases from J, with 13 bases in between. Per germline, CDR1 MGHRA and CDR2 YSYEKL. CDR3 size: 14 residues.

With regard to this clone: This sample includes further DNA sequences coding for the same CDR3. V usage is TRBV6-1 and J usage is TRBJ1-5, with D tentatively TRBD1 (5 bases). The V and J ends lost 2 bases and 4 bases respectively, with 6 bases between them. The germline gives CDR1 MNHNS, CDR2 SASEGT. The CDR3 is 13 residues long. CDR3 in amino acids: CASSERGNQPQHF. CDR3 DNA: TGTGCCAGCAGTGAAAGGGGAAATCAGCCCCAGCATTTT.

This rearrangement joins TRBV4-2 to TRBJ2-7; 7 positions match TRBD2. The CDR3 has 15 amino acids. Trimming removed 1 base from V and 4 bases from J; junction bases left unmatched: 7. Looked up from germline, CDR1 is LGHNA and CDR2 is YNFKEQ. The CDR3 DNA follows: TGTGCCAGCAGCCAAGGGGCGGGGGTCCTTTACGAGCAGTACTTC. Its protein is CASSQGAGVLYEQYF.

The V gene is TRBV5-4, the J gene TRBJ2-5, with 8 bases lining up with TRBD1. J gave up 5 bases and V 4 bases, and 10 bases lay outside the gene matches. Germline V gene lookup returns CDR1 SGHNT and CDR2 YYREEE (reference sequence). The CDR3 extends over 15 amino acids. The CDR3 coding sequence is TGTGCCAGCAGCAGCGACAGGGGAAGGTGGGAGACCCAGTACTTC. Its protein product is CASSSDRGRWETQYF. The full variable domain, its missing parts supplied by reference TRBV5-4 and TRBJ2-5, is ETGVTQSPTHLIKTRGQQVTLRCSSQSGHNTVSWYQQALGQGPQFIFQYYREEENGRGNFPPRFSGLQFPNYSSELNVNALELDDSALYLCASSSDRGRWETQYFGPGTRLLVL.

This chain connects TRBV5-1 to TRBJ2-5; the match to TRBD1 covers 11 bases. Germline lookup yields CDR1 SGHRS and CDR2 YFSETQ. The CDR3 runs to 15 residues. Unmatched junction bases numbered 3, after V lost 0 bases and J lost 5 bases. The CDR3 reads CASSLGGQGVETQYF. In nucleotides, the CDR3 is TGCGCCAGCAGCTTGGGGGGACAGGGGGTGGAGACCCAGTACTTC.

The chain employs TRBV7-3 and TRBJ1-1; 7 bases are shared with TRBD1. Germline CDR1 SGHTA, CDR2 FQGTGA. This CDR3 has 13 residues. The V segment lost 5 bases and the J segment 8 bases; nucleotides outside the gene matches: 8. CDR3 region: CASSKDRDQEAFF. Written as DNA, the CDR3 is TGTGCCAGCAGCAAAGACAGGGACCAGGAAGCTTTCTTT. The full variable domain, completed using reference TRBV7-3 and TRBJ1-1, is GAGVSQTPSNKVTEKGKYVELRCDPISGHTALYWYRQSLGQGPEFLIYFQGTGAADDSGLPNDRFFAVRPEGSVSTLKIQRTERGDSAVYLCASSKDRDQEAFFGQGTRLTVV.

The CDR3 coding sequence is TGTGCCAGCAGTGTAACAGGGGCGGTGAACACTGAAGCTTTCTTT. Its protein is CASSVTGAVNTEAFF. The chain couples TRBV9 to TRBJ1-1; 7 positions match TRBD1. The junction had 7 bases not matched to a gene; V was cut back by 5 bases and J by 0 bases. The CDR3 contains 15 residues. Germline lookup yields CDR1 SGDLS and CDR2 YYNGEE.